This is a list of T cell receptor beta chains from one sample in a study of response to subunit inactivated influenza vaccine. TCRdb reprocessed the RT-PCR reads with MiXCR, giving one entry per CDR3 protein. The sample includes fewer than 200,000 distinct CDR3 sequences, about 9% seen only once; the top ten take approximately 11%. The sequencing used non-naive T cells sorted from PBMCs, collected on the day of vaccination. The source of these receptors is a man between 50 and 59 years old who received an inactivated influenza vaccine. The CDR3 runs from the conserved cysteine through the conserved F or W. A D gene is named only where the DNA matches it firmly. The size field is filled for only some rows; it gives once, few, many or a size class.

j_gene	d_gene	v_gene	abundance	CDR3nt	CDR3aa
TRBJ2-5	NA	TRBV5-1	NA	TGCGCCAGCAGCCCTTGGCAGGGTTCAGAGACCCAGTACTTC	CASSPWQGSETQYF
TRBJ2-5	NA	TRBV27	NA	TGTGCCAGCAGTTTATCGACCGGGGTAGAGACCCAGTACTTC	CASSLSTGVETQYF
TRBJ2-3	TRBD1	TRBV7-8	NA	TGTGCCAGCAGCTTACCAATTGGGACAGGGGATACAGATACGCAGTATTTT	CASSLPIGTGDTDTQYF
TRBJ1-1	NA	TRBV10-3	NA	TGTGCCACCTCGGCGTCTTCTGGGAACACTGAAGCTTTCTTT	CATSASSGNTEAFF
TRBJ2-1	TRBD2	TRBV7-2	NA	TGTGCCAGCAGCAGCCGGCGGGGGGAAATCAACAATGAGCAGTTCTTC	CASSSRRGEINNEQFF
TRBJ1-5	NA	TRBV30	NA	TGTGCCTGGAGTGTACTCGCGGGTCAGCCCCAGCATTTT	CAWSVLAGQPQHF
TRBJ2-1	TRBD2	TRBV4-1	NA	TGCGCCAGCAGCCAAGATCCTCAATCCGGGACTAGCGAACAGGATGAGCAGTTCTTC	CASSQDPQSGTSEQDEQFF
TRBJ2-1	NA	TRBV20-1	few	TGCAGTGCTAGGGATGCAGGCAATGAGCAGTTCTTC	CSARDAGNEQFF
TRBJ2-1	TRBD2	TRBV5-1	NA	TGCGCCAGCAGCTGGACTAGCGTGAATGAGCAGTTCTTC	CASSWTSVNEQFF
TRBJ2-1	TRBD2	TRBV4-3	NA	TGCGCCAGCAGCCAATCTAGCGGGGCCTACAATGAGCAGTTCTTC	CASSQSSGAYNEQFF
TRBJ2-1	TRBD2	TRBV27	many	TGTGCCAGCAGTTTAACAGCGGGGGTACGCAATGAGCAGTTCTTC	CASSLTAGVRNEQFF
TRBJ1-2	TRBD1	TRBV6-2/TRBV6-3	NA	TGTGCCAGCATTGACTCAGGACAGGACACCTATTTGAATGGCTACACCTTC	CASIDSGQDTYLNGYTF
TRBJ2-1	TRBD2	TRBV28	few	TGTGCCAGCGGGACGTGGAAACTAGCGGGAGAGACCTCCTACAATGAGCAGTTCTTC	CASGTWKLAGETSYNEQFF
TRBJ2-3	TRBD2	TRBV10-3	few	TGTGCCATCAGTGAGTCGGTGACTAGCGGGGGCACAGATACGCAGTATTTT	CAISESVTSGGTDTQYF
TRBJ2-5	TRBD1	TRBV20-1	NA	TGCAGTGCCCGGGGCAGGGGGAGAGAGACCCAGTACTTC	CSARGRGRETQYF
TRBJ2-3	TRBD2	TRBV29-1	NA	TGCAGCGTTGGGGCAGGGCTAGCGGGGGCAGATACGCAGTATTTT	CSVGAGLAGADTQYF
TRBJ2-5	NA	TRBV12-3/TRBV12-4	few	TGTGCCAGCAGTCCCTCGACCGAAGAGACCCAGTACTTC	CASSPSTEETQYF
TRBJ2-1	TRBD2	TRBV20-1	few	TGCAGTGCTAGAGATACTGCCGGGGGGGCAGAAGGTGAGCAGTTCTTC	CSARDTAGGAEGEQFF
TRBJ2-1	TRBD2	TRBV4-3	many	TGCGCCAGCAGCCAGGTCCTAGCGGGGGGATCCTTATACAATGAGCAGTTCTTC	CASSQVLAGGSLYNEQFF
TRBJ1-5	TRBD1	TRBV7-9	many	TGTGCCAGCAGCTTAGGACAGGGCGGACAGCCCCAGCATTTT	CASSLGQGGQPQHF
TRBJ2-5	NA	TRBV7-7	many	TGTGCCAGCAGCCAGACAGGGCGGGGAGAGACCCAGTACTTC	CASSQTGRGETQYF
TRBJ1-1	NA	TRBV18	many	TGTGCCAGCTCACCCATCCCCACCGGGGACACTGAAGCTTTCTTT	CASSPIPTGDTEAFF
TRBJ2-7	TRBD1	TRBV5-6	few	TGTGCCAGCAGCTTCGACAGGGCGAACGAGCAGTACTTC	CASSFDRANEQYF
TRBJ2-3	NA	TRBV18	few	TGTGCCAGCTCACCACCGATGAACACAGATACGCAGTATTTT	CASSPPMNTDTQYF
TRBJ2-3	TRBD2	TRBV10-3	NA	TGTGCCATCAGCTTGGCGGGAGGGCTCACAGATACGCAGTATTTT	CAISLAGGLTDTQYF